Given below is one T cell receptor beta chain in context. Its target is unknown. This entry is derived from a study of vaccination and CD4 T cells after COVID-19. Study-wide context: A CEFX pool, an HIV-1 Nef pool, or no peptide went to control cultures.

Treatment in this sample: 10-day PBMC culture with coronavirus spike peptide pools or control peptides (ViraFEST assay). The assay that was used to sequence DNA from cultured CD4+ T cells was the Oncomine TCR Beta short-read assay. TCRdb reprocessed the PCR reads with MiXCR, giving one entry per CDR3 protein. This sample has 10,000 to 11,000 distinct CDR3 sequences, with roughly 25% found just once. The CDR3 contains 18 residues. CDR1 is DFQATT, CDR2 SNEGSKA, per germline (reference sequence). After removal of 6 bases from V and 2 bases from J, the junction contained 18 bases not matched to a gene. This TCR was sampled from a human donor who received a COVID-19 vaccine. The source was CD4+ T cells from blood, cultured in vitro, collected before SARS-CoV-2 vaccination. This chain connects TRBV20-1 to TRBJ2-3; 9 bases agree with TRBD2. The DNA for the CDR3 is TGCAGTGCCCAACGCGGGGCTAGCGGGGTCCCCTTCACAGATACGCAGTATTTT. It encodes CSAQRGASGVPFTDTQYF.